This TCR beta chain was profiled in a study of blood T cell repertoires in COVID-19. Study background: Donors in the United States, Italy and Spain gave samples during acute or convalescent COVID-19. PBMCs, B-cell-depleted T cells, or T cells provided the cDNA or gDNA that made up the material.

CDR3 length equals 16 residues. The V and J ends lost 0 bases and 7 bases respectively, with 16 bases between them. The germline V gene encodes CDR1 LGHNA and CDR2 YNFKEQ. In the original analysis: For nucleated cells, counts were estimated from reference gene primer amplification. Here immunoSEQ multiplex PCR was the method, and the copy in TCRdb shows in-frame clones only, minus some. V and J calls and clone size are given by that table; D and trimming were obtained from the DNA. The sample lists a few hundred thousand clones, 88% seen once, with about 1.7% in the top ten. This chain connects TRBV4-2 to TRBJ2-1; weak D call: TRBD2 (6 bases). The receptor was derived from a man aged 65 to 79 with acute or convalescent COVID-19. The sequenced sample consisted of peripheral blood. In DNA, the CDR3 is TGTGCCAGCAGCCAAGATCTCGGGACTTCACCTAATGAGCAGTTCTTC. It is translated as CASSQDLGTSPNEQFF.